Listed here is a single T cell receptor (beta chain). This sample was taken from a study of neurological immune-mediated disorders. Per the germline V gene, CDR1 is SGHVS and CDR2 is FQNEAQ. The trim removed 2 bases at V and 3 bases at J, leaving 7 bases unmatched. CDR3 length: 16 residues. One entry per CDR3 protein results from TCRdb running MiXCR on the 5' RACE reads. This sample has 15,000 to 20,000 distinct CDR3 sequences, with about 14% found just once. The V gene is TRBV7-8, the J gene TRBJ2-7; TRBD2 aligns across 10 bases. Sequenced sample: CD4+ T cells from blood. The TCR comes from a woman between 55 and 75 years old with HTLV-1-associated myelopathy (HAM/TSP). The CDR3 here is CASSLSSGSSIYEQYF. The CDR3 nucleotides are TGTGCCAGCAGCTTATCTAGCGGGAGTTCAATCTACGAGCAGTACTTC.